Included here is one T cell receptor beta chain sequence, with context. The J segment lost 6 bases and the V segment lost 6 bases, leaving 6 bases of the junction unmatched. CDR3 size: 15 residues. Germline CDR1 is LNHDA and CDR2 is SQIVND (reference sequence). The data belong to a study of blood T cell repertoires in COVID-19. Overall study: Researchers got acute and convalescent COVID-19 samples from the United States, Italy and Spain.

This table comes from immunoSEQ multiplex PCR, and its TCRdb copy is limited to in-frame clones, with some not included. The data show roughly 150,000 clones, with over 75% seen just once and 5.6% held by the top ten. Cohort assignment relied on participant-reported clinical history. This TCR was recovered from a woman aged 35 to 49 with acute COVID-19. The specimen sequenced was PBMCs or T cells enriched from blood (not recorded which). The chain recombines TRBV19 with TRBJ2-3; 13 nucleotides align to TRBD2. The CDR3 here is CASRGLAGRGDTQYF. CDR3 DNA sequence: TGTGCCAGTAGGGGACTAGCGGGGCGAGGGGATACGCAGTATTTT. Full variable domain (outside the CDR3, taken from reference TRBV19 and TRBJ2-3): DGGITQSPKYLFRKEGQNVTLSCEQNLNHDAMYWYRQDPGQGLRLIYYSQIVNDFQKGDIAEGYSVSREKKESFPLTVTSAQKNPTAFYLCASRGLAGRGDTQYFGPGTRLTVL.